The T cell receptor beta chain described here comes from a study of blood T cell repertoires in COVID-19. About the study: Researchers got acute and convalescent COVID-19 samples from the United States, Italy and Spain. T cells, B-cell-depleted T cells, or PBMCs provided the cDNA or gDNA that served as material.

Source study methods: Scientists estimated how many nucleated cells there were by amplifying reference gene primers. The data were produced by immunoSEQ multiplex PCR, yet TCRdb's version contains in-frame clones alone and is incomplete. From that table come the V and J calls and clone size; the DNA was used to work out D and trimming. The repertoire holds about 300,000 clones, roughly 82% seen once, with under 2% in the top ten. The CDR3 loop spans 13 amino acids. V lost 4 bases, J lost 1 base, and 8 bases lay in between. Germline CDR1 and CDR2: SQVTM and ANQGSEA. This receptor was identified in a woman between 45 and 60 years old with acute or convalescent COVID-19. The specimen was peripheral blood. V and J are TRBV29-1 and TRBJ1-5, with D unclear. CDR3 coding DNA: TGCAGCGTTGGGCAGGCCAGCAATCAGCCCCAGCATTTT. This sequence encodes CSVGQASNQPQHF.